These 24 T cell receptor beta chains were sequenced from one sample in a study of PD-L1 blockade in urothelial cancer. Regarding time point: pretreatment peripheral blood. TCRdb's table, derived via immunoSEQ multiplex PCR, lists solely in-frame clones and lacks some. Among about 50,000 clones, just over 85% were seen once, and the ten largest hold roughly 22%. Sequenced material: PBMCs, taken around atezolizumab (anti-PD-L1) treatment. These receptors were collected from a man aged 60 to 75 with urothelial cancer.

The chain carries TRBV18 and TRBJ2-7; 11 nucleotides agree with TRBD2. Germline V gene sequence: CDR1 KGHSH, CDR2 LQKENI. J was trimmed by 6 bases and V by 1 base; bases with no gene match: 5. The CDR3 consists of 15 residues. The CDR3 nucleotides read TGTGCCAGCTCACCACGGGCGCTAGCGGGAGGCGAGCAGTACTTC. Its protein is CASSPRALAGGEQYF.

CDR3 bases: TGCGCCAGCAGCTTCACAGGGATGGCGACCAACGAGCAGTACTTC. Translation gives CASSFTGMATNEQYF. V and J are TRBV5-1 and TRBJ2-7, with D possibly matching TRBD1 (6 bases). Looked up from germline, CDR1 is SGHRS and CDR2 is YFSETQ. V lost 2 bases and J 5 bases, leaving 17 bases between the germline ends. This CDR3 is 15 amino acids long.

The chain links TRBV6-1 to TRBJ2-5, with D perhaps TRBD1 (5 bases). This CDR3 region has 14 residues. Germline V gene lookup returns CDR1 MNHNS and CDR2 SASEGT. Trimming pared 0 bases from V and 9 bases from J, leaving 14 bases between. Written as DNA, the CDR3 is TGTGCCAGCAGTGAAGCGCTTCAGGGAAGGGCCCAGTACTTC. This gives the protein CASSEALQGRAQYF.

The chain is built from TRBV5-4 and TRBJ1-5, with TRBD1 identical over 7 bases. The germline V gene has CDR1 SGHNT and CDR2 YYREEE (reference sequence). The CDR3 loop spans 15 amino acids. V gave up 3 bases and J gave up 4 bases; unmatched junction bases: 7. In nucleotides, the CDR3 is TGTGCCAGCAGCTCCGGGACAGCGGTGAATCAGCCCCAGCATTTT. This gives the protein CASSSGTAVNQPQHF.

J is TRBJ2-3 and V is TRBV5-5; the match to TRBD1 covers 9 bases. V shed 4 bases and J 5 bases; nucleotides not matched to a gene: 5. The CDR3 has 14 amino acids. The germline gives CDR1 SGHKS, CDR2 YYEKEE (reference sequence). CDR3 nucleotide sequence: TGTGCCAGCAGCCCTGGACAGGGGAAAGATACGCAGTATTTT. It is translated as CASSPGQGKDTQYF.

The rearrangement uses TRBV30 and TRBJ1-2; D uncertain. V dropped 0 bases and J dropped 1 base, with 12 bases sitting between them. This CDR3 comprises 15 residues. Germline V gene lookup returns CDR1 GTSNPN and CDR2 SVGIG (reference sequence). DNA for the CDR3: TGTGCCTGGAGTGTGGAGGCAGGCCTTAACTATGGCTACACCTTC. This translates into CAWSVEAGLNYGYTF.

This chain links TRBV18 with TRBJ2-1, with TRBD2 matching over 15 bases. In germline, CDR1 is KGHSH, CDR2 LQKENI. The length of the CDR3 is 16 residues. Unmatched junction bases numbered 3, after V lost 1 base and J lost 8 bases. This CDR3 is CASSPRGLAGGHEQFF. CDR3 nucleotides: TGTGCCAGCTCACCACGGGGACTAGCGGGAGGCCATGAGCAGTTCTTC. Supplemented by reference TRBV18 and TRBJ2-1, the full variable domain reads NAGVMQNPRHLVRRRGQEARLRCSPMKGHSHVYWYRQLPEEGLKFMVYLQKENIIDESGMPKERFSAEFPKEGPSILRIQQVVRGDSAAYFCASSPRGLAGGHEQFFGPGTRLTVL.

This clone was seen a few times. The V gene is TRBV6-5, the J gene TRBJ2-1; 10 bases agree with TRBD2. CDR1 and CDR2 (germline): MNHEY, SVGAGI. This CDR3 is 15 amino acids long. The V segment lost 5 bases and the J segment 8 bases; nucleotides outside the gene matches: 9. CDR3 DNA sequence: TGTGCCAGCAGTCGCGAGCGGGGGGGCGGGTATGAGCAGTTCTTC. Its translation is CASSRERGGGYEQFF.

The V call is TRBV7-8, the J call TRBJ2-2, with D possibly being TRBD1 (6 bases). The CDR3 extends over 17 amino acids. The V gene lost 6 bases and the J gene lost 0 bases, with 17 bases spanning the gap. The germline CDR1 and CDR2 sequences are SGHVS and FQNEAQ. CDR3 region: CASRKGWGPTNTGELFF. The CDR3 DNA sequence: TGTGCCAGCAGAAAGGGTTGGGGGCCCACGAACACCGGGGAGCTGTTTTTT. Full variable domain (outside the CDR3, taken from reference TRBV7-8 and TRBJ2-2): GAGVSQSPRYKVAKRGQDVALRCDPISGHVSLFWYQQALGQGPEFLTYFQNEAQLDKSGLPSDRFFAERPEGSVSTLKIQRTQQEDSAVYLCASRKGWGPTNTGELFFGEGSRLTVL.

This chain links TRBV28 with TRBJ2-3; 7 bases line up with TRBD2. With 7 bases clipped from V and 4 bases from J, the junction kept 11 bases outside the gene matches. CDR1 is MDHEN, CDR2 SYDVKM, per germline. The CDR3 runs 15 residues. Here the CDR3 reads CASKGAGVVSDTQYF. The CDR3 DNA sequence: TGTGCCAGCAAAGGGGCGGGAGTGGTTTCAGATACGCAGTATTTT. Supplemented by reference TRBV28 and TRBJ2-3, the full variable domain reads DVKVTQSSRYLVKRTGEKVFLECVQDMDHENMFWYRQDPGLGLRLIYFSYDVKMKEKGDIPEGYSVSREKKERFSLILESASTNQTSMYLCASKGAGVVSDTQYFGPGTRLTVL.

The chain recombines TRBV6-5 with TRBJ2-1; 15 bases are shared with TRBD2. The V gene end was trimmed by 4 bases and the J gene end by 7 bases; junction bases not matched to a gene: 2. CDR3 size: 15 residues. Germline CDR1 MNHEY, CDR2 SVGAGI. CDR3 bases: TGTGCCAGCAGTTCCGGGACTAGCGGGGGGAATGAGCAGTTCTTC. It encodes CASSSGTSGGNEQFF.

In nucleotides, the CDR3 is TGTGCCAGCAGCCAGACAGGTTCGCCTGAGCAGTTCTTC. It specifies CASSQTGSPEQFF. The chain recombines TRBV14 with TRBJ2-1; weak D call: TRBD1 (6 bases). Trimming took off 3 bases at V and 9 bases at J, with 12 bases between the two ends. CDR1 and CDR2 from the germline V gene are SGHDN and FVKESK. The CDR3 runs to 13 residues. The full variable domain, in which reference TRBV14 and TRBJ2-1 provide the parts outside the CDR3, is EAGVTQFPSHSVIEKGQTVTLRCDPISGHDNLYWYRRVMGKEIKFLLHFVKESKQDESGMPNNRFLAERTGGTYSTLKVQPAELEDSGVYFCASSQTGSPEQFFGPGTRLTVL.

V is TRBV21-1 and J is TRBJ2-7; the table's D call, TRBD1, has no DNA check behind it. TRBV21-1 is recorded as a pseudogene. This CDR3 region has 22 residues. CDR3 DNA sequence: TGTGCCAGCAGCAAAAAAACCAGGGGAAGGGACAGGGTAAAAAGCGGCTCCTACGAGCAGTACTTC. Its protein is CASSKKTRGRDRVKSGSYEQYF.

This sequence joins TRBV7-8 and TRBJ1-1; tentative D call: TRBD1 (6 bases). CDR3 length: 14 amino acids. The germline V gene has CDR1 SGHVS and CDR2 FQNEAQ. V lost 6 bases to trimming and J lost 0 bases, with 11 bases between them. The CDR3 nucleotides read TGTGCCAGCAGAATGGACAGCATGAACACTGAAGCTTTCTTT. Its translation: CASRMDSMNTEAFF.

The rearrangement links TRBV12-5 to TRBJ1-1; a possible D gene is TRBD1 (5 bases). Germline values: CDR1 LGHNT, CDR2 FRNRAP. Trimming removed 3 bases from V and 3 bases from J, with 20 bases in between. The CDR3 has 17 amino acids. Here the CDR3 DNA reads TGTGCTAGTGGTTTTATTGGCTCAGGGCTTAGGTACACTGAAGCTTTCTTT. Amino acids: CASGFIGSGLRYTEAFF.

The V gene is TRBV27, the J gene TRBJ1-5; TRBD1 might be the D (5 bases). Trimming took 2 bases from V and 11 from J, leaving 13 bases between them. The CDR3 consists of 13 residues. The germline CDR1 and CDR2 sequences are MNHEY and SMNVEV (reference sequence). CDR3 DNA sequence: TGTGCCAGCAGTTTAAATCAGGGAAGGACCCAGCATTTT. The encoded protein is CASSLNQGRTQHF.

This clone was counted only a few times. The V gene is TRBV29-1, the J gene TRBJ2-1; tentative D call: TRBD1 (6 bases). The CDR3 covers 14 residues. Germline CDR1 SQVTM, CDR2 ANQGSEA. V was cut by 7 bases and J by 1 base, with 14 bases left in between. The CDR3 nucleotides read TGCAGCGCCCCACAGGGATCTTCCTACAATGAGCAGTTCTTC. The encoded protein is CSAPQGSSYNEQFF.

The rearrangement uses TRBV27 and TRBJ2-2; a weak D match, TRBD2 (6 bases). The ends were cut back, 5 bases at V and 9 bases at J, with 10 bases in the middle. Per the germline V gene, CDR1 is MNHEY and CDR2 is SMNVEV (reference sequence). This CDR3 comprises 12 residues. The CDR3 DNA is TGTGCCAGCAGTGGCGGGAAAAGGGAGCTGTTTTTT. Its protein is CASSGGKRELFF.

The V and J genes are TRBV11-2 and TRBJ2-1, with 10 bases that match TRBD2. This CDR3 comprises 13 residues. Losses at the gene ends were 6 bases for V and 6 bases for J; bases not matched to a gene: 2. The germline CDR1 and CDR2 sequences are SGHAT and FQNNGV. The CDR3 region is CASSASGSNEQFF. CDR3 DNA: TGTGCCAGCAGTGCTAGCGGGAGCAATGAGCAGTTCTTC.

V gene TRBV11-2 combines with J gene TRBJ2-7, with a possible D match to TRBD1 (6 bases). The CDR3 contains 15 residues. V lost 6 bases and J 0 bases, leaving 15 bases between the germline ends. CDR1 is SGHAT and CDR2 is FQNNGV in the germline V gene. CDR3 sequence (DNA): TGTGCCAGCAGTACATCCACAGGGTTCTCCTACGAGCAGTACTTC. Its translation: CASSTSTGFSYEQYF.

The chain links TRBV7-8 to TRBJ2-1; a weak D match, TRBD1 (6 bases). Germline lookup yields CDR1 SGHVS and CDR2 FQNEAQ. The CDR3 length is 16 residues. The germline V and J ends were trimmed by 5 bases and 1 base, with 15 bases remaining between them. In nucleotides, the CDR3 is TGTGCCAGCAGCACGACCAGGGGTTCGTCCTACAATGAGCAGTTCTTC. This translates into CASSTTRGSSYNEQFF.

Comments on this clone: The germline gene is not matched at one end of the junction; a read error may be the cause. The V gene is TRBV10-3, the J gene TRBJ1-1; the match to TRBD1 covers 10 bases. CDR1 ENHRY and CDR2 SYGVKD come from the germline V gene. CDR3 length equals 14 residues. The CDR3 coding sequence is TGTGCCATCAGTGGGGGACAGGGGAACCCTGAAGCTTTCTTT. This sequence encodes CAISGGQGNPEAFF.

The chain combines TRBV12-5 with TRBJ2-1; D might be TRBD2 (5 bases). The V gene lost 0 bases and the J gene lost 7 bases, with 13 bases spanning the gap. Germline V gene sequence: CDR1 LGHNT, CDR2 FRNRAP. The CDR3 length is 15 residues. CDR3 sequence: CASGLVSGGQNEQFF. CDR3 sequence (DNA): TGTGCTAGTGGTTTGGTATCTGGAGGTCAAAATGAGCAGTTCTTC.

This clone occurred a few times. This sequence joins TRBV7-9 and TRBJ1-5; D gene ambiguous. Germline CDR1 and CDR2: SEHNR and FQNEAQ (reference sequence). The CDR3 is 12 amino acids. Deletions cut 5 bases from V and 3 bases from J, with 5 bases between. The CDR3 nucleotides read TGTGCCAGCAGCCACATCAATCAGCCCCAGCATTTT. The encoded protein is CASSHINQPQHF.